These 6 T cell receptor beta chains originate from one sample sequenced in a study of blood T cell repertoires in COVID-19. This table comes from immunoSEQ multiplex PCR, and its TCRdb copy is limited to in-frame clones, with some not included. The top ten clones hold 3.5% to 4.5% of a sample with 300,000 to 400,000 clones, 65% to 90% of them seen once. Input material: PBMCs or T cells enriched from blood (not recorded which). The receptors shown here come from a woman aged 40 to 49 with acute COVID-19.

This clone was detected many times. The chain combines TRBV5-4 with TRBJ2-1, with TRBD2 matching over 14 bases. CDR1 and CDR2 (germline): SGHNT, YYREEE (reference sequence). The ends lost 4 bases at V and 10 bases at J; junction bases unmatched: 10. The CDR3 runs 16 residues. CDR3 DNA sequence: TGTGCCAGCAGCATGAAGCGACTAGCGGGGGGGCCAGAGCAGTTCTTC. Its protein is CASSMKRLAGGPEQFF.

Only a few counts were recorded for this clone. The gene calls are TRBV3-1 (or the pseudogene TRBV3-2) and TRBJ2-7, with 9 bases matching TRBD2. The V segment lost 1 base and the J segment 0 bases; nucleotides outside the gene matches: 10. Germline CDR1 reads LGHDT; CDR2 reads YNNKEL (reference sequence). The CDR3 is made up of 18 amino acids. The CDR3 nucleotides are TGTGCCAGCAGCCAAGGCCCCCCGGAGCGGGAGGTCTCCTACGAGCAGTACTTC. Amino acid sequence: CASSQGPPEREVSYEQYF.

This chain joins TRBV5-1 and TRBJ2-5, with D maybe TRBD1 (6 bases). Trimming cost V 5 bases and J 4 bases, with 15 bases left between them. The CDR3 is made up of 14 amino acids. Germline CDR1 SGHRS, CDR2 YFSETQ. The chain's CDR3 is CASRINRAPETQYF. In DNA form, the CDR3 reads TGCGCCAGCAGAATAAACAGGGCCCCAGAGACCCAGTACTTC.

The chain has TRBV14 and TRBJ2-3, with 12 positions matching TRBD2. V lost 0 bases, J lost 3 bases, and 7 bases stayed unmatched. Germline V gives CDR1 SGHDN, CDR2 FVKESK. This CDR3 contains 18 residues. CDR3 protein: CASSQDELAGGWTDTQYF. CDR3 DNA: TGTGCCAGCAGCCAAGACGAACTAGCGGGGGGTTGGACAGATACGCAGTATTTT.

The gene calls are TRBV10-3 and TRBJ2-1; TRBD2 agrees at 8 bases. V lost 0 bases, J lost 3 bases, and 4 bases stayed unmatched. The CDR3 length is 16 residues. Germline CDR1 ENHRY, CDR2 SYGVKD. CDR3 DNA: TGTGCCATCAGTGAGTCTGAGCGGGGGCACTACAATGAGCAGTTCTTC. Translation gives CAISESERGHYNEQFF.

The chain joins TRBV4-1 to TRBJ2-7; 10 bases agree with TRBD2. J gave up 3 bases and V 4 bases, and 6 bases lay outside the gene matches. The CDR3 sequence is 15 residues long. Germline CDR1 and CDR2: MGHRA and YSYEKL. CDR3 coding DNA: TGCGCCAGCAGCCCACTAGCGGGAACATACTACGAGCAGTACTTC. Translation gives CASSPLAGTYYEQYF.